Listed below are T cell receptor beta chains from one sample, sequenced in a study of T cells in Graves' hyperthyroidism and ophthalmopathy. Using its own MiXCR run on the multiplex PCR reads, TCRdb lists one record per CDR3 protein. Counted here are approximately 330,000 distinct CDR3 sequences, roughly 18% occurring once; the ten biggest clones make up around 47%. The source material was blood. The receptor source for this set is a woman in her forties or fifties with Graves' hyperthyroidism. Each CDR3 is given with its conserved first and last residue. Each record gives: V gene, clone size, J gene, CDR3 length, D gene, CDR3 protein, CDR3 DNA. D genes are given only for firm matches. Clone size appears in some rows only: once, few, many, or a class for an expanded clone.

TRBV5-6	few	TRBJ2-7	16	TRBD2	CASSLVGTTIRNEQYF	TGTGCCAGCAGCTTGGTAGGGACTACCATTAGGAACGAGCAGTACTTC
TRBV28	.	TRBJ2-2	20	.	CATSQLPGRGTWGDAGELFF	TGTGCCACCTCCCAACTACCGGGGAGAGGGACCTGGGGAGATGCCGGGGAGCTGTTTTTT
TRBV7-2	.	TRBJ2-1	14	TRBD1	CASSFGTGYNEQFF	TGTGCCAGCAGCTTTGGGACAGGTTACAATGAGCAGTTCTTC
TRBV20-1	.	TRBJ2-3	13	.	CSANRDLTDTQYF	TGCAGTGCTAACCGGGACCTCACAGATACGCAGTATTTT
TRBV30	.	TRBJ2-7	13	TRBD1	CAWGDRVTYEQYF	TGTGCCTGGGGGGACAGGGTAACGTACGAGCAGTACTTC
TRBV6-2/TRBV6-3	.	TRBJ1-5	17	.	CASSDPGTGGYHQPQHF	TGTGCCAGCAGTGACCCCGGGACCGGTGGTTATCATCAGCCCCAGCATTTT
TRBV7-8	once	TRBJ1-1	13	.	CASSEYVTTEAFF	TGTGCCAGCAGTGAATATGTGACCACTGAAGCTTTCTTT
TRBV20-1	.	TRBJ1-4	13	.	CSASRGADEKLFF	TGCAGTGCTTCCCGGGGGGCAGATGAAAAACTGTTTTTT
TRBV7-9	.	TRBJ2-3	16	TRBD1	CASSFRTGGWTDTQYF	TGTGCCAGCAGCTTCCGGACAGGGGGCTGGACAGATACGCAGTATTTT
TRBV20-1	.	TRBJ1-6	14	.	CSALAGHNNSPLHF	TGCAGTGCTTTGGCAGGGCATAATAATTCACCCCTCCACTTT
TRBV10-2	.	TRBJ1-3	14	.	CASSVTQQGNTIYF	TGCGCCAGCAGTGTGACTCAACAGGGAAACACCATATATTTT
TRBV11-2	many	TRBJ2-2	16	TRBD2	CASSLVRLAGTGELFF	TGTGCCAGCAGCTTAGTCCGACTAGCGGGTACCGGGGAGCTGTTTTTT
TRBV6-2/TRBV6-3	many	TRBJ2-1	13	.	CASRGGQRLKQFF	TGTGCCAGCAGGGGAGGACAGAGACTAAAGCAGTTCTTC
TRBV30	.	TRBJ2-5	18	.	CAWSPRTSRDPPMATQYF	TGTGCCTGGAGTCCCCGAACGTCCAGGGACCCTCCCATGGCGACCCAGTACTTC
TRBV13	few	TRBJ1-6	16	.	CASSLGGGRGNSPLHF	TGTGCCAGCAGCCTAGGAGGTGGCAGGGGTAACTCACCCCTCCACTTT
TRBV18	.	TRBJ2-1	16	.	CASSPPGPRSNNEQFF	TGTGCCAGCTCACCACCCGGCCCGAGGTCGAATAATGAGCAGTTCTTC
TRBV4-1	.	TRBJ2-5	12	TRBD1	CASSQVGQGRYF	TGCGCCAGCAGCCAAGTTGGACAGGGGAGGTACTTC
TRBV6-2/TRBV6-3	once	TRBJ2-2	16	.	CAIRTGRLGNTGELFF	TGTGCCATCAGGACGGGACGGCTGGGGAACACCGGGGAGCTGTTTTTT
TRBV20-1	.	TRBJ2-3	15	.	CSARKEVHQADTQYF	TGCAGTGCTAGGAAGGAGGTCCACCAGGCAGATACGCAGTATTTT
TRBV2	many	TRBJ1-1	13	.	CASSRDLNTEAFF	TGTGCCAGCAGTAGAGACCTGAACACTGAAGCTTTCTTT
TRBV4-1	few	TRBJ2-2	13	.	CASSQKVAGELFF	TGCGCCAGCAGCCAAAAGGTTGCCGGGGAGCTGTTTTTT
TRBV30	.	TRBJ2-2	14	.	CAWSWTSDTGELFF	TGTGCCTGGAGTTGGACATCCGACACCGGGGAGCTGTTTTTT
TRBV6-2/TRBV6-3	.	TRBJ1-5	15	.	CASSRESDSNQPQHF	TGTGCCAGCAGCCGGGAGTCGGACAGCAATCAGCCCCAGCATTTT
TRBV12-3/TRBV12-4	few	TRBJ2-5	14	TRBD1	CASSTTGALETQYF	TGTGCCAGCAGTACGACAGGGGCCTTAGAGACCCAGTACTTC
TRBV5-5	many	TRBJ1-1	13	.	CASSLAPETEAFF	TGTGCCAGCAGCCTGGCCCCGGAGACTGAAGCTTTCTTT
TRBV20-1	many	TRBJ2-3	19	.	CSARVASGSGAGGTDTQYF	TGCAGTGCTAGAGTGGCGAGCGGGAGCGGGGCAGGGGGAACAGATACGCAGTATTTT
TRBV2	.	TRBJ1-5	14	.	CASSEGRGLQPQHF	TGTGCCAGCAGTGAGGGCCGGGGGCTTCAGCCCCAGCATTTT
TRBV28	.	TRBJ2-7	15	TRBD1	CASSKYNRDRDEQYF	TGTGCCAGCAGTAAATACAACCGGGACAGGGACGAGCAGTACTTC
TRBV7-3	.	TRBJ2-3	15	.	CASSSGSGTTDTQYF	TGTGCCAGCAGCTCTGGGAGCGGAACCACAGATACGCAGTATTTT
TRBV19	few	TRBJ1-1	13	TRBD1	CASSIQTGSEAFF	TGTGCCAGTAGTATCCAGACAGGGAGTGAAGCTTTCTTT
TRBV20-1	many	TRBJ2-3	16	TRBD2	CSARDYARGATDTQYF	TGCAGTGCTAGAGATTATGCGCGGGGGGCGACAGATACGCAGTATTTT
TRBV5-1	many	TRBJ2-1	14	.	CASSPDGGYNEQFF	TGCGCCAGCAGTCCCGACGGGGGCTACAATGAGCAGTTCTTC
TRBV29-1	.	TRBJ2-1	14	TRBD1	CSVDRGQGSNEQFF	TGCAGCGTTGACCGGGGACAGGGCTCGAATGAGCAGTTCTTC
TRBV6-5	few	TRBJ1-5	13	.	CASSWAGNQPQHF	TGTGCCAGCAGTTGGGCGGGCAATCAGCCCCAGCATTTT
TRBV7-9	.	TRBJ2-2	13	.	CASSLSLTGELFF	TGTGCCAGCAGCTTGAGTTTGACCGGGGAGCTGTTTTTT
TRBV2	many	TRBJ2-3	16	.	CASRLPGLQGLDTQYF	TGTGCCAGCAGGCTACCGGGACTACAGGGACTAGATACGCAGTATTTT
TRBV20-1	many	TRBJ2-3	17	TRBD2	CSARSGLAGTSTDTQYF	TGCAGTGCTAGATCTGGACTAGCGGGCACTTCCACAGATACGCAGTATTTT
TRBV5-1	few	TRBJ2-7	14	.	CASSPSVFRDEQYF	TGCGCCAGCAGCCCGTCAGTTTTCAGGGACGAGCAGTACTTC
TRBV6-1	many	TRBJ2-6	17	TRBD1	CASSPRQGAAGANVLTF	TGTGCCAGCAGTCCGCGACAGGGGGCGGCTGGGGCCAACGTCCTGACTTTC
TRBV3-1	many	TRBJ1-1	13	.	CASSRGRTTEAFF	TGTGCCAGCAGCCGGGGGAGGACCACTGAAGCTTTCTTT
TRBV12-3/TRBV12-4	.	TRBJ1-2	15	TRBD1	CASSELQGAASGYTF	TGTGCCAGCAGCGAACTTCAGGGGGCCGCCAGTGGCTACACCTTC
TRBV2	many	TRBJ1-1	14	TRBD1	CASREDLGGPEAFF	TGTGCCAGCAGGGAGGATTTAGGGGGCCCTGAAGCTTTCTTT
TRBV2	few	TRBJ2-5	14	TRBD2	CASSRGRGAETQYF	TGTGCCAGCAGCCGCGGGAGGGGGGCGGAGACCCAGTACTTC
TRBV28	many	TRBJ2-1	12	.	CASSSEGNEQFF	TGTGCCAGCAGTTCCGAGGGGAATGAGCAGTTCTTC
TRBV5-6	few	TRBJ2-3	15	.	CASSLRVVVTDTQYF	TGTGCCAGCAGCTTGCGGGTGGTGGTCACAGATACGCAGTATTTT
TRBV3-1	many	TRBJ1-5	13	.	CASSQDRRQPQHF	TGTGCCAGCAGCCAAGATCGTAGACAGCCCCAGCATTTT
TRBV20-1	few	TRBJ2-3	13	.	CSAGLDGTDTQYF	TGCAGTGCTGGTTTGGATGGGACAGATACGCAGTATTTT
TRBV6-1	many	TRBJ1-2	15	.	CASSEGLRDGYGYTF	TGTGCCAGCAGTGAAGGCCTACGGGACGGCTATGGCTACACCTTC
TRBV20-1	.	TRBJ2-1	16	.	CSARDLLISSYNEQFF	TGCAGTGCTAGAGATCTCCTAATAAGCTCCTACAATGAGCAGTTCTTC
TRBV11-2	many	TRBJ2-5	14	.	CASSVEGTQETQYF	TGTGCCAGCAGCGTAGAAGGGACCCAAGAGACCCAGTACTTC